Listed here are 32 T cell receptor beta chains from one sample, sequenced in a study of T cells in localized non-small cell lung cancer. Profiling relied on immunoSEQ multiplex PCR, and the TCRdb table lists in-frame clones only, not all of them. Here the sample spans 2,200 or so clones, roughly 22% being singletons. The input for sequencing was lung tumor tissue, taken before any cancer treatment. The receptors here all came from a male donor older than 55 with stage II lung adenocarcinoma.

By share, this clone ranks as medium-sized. This CDR3 reads CASSSPTGQGGYTF. As DNA, the CDR3 is TGTGCCAGCAGCTCCCCGACAGGGCAAGGCGGCTACACCTTC. The genes are TRBV11-3 and TRBJ1-2, with 7 bases that match TRBD1. CDR1 SGHNT and CDR2 YENEEA come from the germline V gene. The CDR3 has 14 residues. With V trimmed by 4 bases and J by 8 bases, 10 bases remained unmatched.

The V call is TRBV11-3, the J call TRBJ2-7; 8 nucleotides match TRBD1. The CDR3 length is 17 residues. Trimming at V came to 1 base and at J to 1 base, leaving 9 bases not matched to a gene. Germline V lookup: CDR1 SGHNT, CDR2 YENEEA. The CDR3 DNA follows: TGTGCCAGCAGCTTAGGTAAACCGGGACAGGTATCCTACGAGCAGTACTTC. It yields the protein CASSLGKPGQVSYEQYF.

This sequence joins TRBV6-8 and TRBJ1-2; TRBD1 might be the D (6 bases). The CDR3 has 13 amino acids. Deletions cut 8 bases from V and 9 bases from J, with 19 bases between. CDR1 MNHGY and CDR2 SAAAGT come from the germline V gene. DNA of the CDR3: TGTGCCAGCCGAAACGACAGGAGAAATCGCTACACCTTC. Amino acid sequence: CASRNDRRNRYTF.

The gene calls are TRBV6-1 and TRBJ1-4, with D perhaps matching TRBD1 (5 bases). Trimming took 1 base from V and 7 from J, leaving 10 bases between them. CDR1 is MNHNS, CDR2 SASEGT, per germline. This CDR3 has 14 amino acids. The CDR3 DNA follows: TGTGCCAGCAGTGAAGGCAGGGCGGGTGAAAAACTGTTTTTT. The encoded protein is CASSEGRAGEKLFF.

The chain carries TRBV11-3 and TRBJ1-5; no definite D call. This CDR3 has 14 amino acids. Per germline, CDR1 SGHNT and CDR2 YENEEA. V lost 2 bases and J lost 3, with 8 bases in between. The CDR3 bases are TGTGCCAGCAGCTTAAGTCAGGTCAATCAGCCCCAGCATTTT. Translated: CASSLSQVNQPQHF. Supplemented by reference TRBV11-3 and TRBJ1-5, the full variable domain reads EAGVVQSPRYKIIEKKQPVAFWCNPISGHNTLYWYLQNLGQGPELLIRYENEEAVDDSQLPKDRFSAERLKGVDSTLKIQPAELGDSAVYLCASSLSQVNQPQHFGDGTRLSIL.

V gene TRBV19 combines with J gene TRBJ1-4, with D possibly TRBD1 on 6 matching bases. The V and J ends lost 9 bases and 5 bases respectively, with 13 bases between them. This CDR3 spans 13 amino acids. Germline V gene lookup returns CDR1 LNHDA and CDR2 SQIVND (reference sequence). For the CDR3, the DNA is TGTGCCAGCTTGGGGGCTCCCAATGAAAAACTGTTTTTT. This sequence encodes CASLGAPNEKLFF.

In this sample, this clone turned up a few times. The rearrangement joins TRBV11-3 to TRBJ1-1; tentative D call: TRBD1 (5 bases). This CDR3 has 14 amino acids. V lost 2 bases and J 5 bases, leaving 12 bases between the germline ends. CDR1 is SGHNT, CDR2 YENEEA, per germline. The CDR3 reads CASSLYIRDTEAFF. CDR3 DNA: TGTGCCAGCAGCTTATATATCAGGGATACTGAAGCTTTCTTT.

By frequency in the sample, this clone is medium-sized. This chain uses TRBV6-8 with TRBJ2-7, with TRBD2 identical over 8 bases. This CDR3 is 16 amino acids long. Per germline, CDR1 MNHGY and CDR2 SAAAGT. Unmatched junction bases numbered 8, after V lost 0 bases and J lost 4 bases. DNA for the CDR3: TGTGCCAGCAGTTACTCAGTAAGGGTAGCGGGGTACGAGCAGTACTTC. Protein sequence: CASSYSVRVAGYEQYF.

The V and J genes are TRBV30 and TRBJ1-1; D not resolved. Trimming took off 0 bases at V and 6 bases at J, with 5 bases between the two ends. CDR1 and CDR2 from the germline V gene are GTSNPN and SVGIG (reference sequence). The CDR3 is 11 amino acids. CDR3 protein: CAWSVLAEAFF. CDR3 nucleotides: TGTGCCTGGAGTGTACTGGCTGAAGCTTTCTTT.

CDR3 in DNA: TGTGCCTGGAGTGTAGGGGGGGCGCTGGGAAAACTGTTTTTT. Translating gives CAWSVGGALGKLFF. The genes are TRBV30 and TRBJ1-4; possibly TRBD1 for D (6 bases). Germline loops: CDR1 GTSNPN, CDR2 SVGIG (reference sequence). The CDR3 has 14 residues. The germline V and J ends were trimmed by 0 bases and 10 bases, with 15 bases remaining between them.

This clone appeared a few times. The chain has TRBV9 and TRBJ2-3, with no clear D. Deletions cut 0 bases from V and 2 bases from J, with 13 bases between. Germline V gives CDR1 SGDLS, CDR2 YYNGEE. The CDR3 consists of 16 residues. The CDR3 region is CASSVEGNLHTDTQYF. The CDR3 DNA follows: TGTGCCAGCAGCGTAGAAGGGAATCTTCACACAGATACGCAGTATTTT.

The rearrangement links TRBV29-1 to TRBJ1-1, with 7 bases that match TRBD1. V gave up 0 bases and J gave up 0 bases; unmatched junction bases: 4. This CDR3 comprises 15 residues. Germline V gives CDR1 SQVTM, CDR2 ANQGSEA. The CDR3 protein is CSVEDQGGVNTEAFF. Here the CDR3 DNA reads TGCAGCGTTGAAGATCAGGGGGGGGTGAACACTGAAGCTTTCTTT.

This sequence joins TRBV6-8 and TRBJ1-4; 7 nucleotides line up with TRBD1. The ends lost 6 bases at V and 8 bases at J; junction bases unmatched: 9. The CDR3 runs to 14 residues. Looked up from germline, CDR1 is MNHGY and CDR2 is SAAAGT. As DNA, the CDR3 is TGTGCCAGCAGAGACAGGGAGGCTGGAGAAAAACTGTTTTTT. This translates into CASRDREAGEKLFF.

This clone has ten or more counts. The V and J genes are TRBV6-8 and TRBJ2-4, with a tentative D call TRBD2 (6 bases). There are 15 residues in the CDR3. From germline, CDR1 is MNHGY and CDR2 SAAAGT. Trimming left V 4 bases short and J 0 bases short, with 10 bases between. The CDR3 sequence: CASSSLGGAKNIQYF. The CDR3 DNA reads TGTGCCAGCAGTTCTCTCGGGGGAGCCAAAAACATTCAGTACTTC.

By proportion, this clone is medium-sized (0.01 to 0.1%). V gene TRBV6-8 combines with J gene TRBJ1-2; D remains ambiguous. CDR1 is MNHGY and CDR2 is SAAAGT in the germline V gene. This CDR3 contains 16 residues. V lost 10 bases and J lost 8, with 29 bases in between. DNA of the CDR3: TGTGCCACCCTGGAAGGATCCCAGGACCTTTCGCGAGGCTACACCTTC. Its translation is CATLEGSQDLSRGYTF.

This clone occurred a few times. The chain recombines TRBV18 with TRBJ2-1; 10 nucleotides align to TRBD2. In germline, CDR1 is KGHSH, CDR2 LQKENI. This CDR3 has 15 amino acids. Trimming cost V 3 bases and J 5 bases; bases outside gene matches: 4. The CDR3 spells CASSPTLAGDNEQFF. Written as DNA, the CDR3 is TGTGCCAGCTCACCGACGCTAGCGGGGGACAATGAGCAGTTCTTC.

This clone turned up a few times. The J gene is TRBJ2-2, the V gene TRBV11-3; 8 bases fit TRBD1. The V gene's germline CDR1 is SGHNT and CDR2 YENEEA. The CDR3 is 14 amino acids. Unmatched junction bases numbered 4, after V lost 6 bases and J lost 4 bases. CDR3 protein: CASRRQGTTGELFF. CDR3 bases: TGTGCCAGCAGACGACAGGGGACCACCGGGGAGCTGTTTTTT.

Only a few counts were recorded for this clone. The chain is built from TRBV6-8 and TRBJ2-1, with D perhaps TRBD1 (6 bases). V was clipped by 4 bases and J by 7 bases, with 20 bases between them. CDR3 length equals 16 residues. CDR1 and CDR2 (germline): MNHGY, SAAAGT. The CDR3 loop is CASSSRTDPLGNEQFF. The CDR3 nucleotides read TGTGCCAGCAGTTCTAGGACAGACCCACTCGGGAATGAGCAGTTCTTC.

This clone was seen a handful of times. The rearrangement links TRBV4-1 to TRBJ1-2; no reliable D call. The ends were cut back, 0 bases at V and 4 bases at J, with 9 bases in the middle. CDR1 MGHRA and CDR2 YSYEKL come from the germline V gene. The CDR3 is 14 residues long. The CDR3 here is CASSQDVGVYGYTF. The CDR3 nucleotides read TGCGCCAGCAGCCAAGACGTTGGGGTCTATGGCTACACCTTC.

The CDR3 loop reads CASSDSWDGELFF. The DNA of the CDR3 is TGCGCCAGCAGTGATAGTTGGGATGGGGAGCTGTTTTTT. This chain connects TRBV10-2 to TRBJ2-2; D is unresolved. Germline CDR1 and CDR2: WSHSY and SAAADI. V was pared by 3 bases and J by 8 bases, with 10 bases between. CDR3 length equals 13 residues.

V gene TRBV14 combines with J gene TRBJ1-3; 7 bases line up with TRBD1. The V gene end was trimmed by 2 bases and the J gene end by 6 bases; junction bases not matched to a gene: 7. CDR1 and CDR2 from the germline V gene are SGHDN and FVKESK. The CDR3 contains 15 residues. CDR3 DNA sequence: TGTGCCAGCAGCCAACCAGACAGGGTCGAAAACACCATATATTTT. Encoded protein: CASSQPDRVENTIYF.

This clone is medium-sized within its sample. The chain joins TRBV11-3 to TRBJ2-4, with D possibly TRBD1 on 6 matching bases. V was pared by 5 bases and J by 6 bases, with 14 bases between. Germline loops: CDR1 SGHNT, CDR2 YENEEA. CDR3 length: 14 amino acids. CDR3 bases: TGTGCCAGCAGCCGATCAGGGGTAGGAAACATTCAGTACTTC. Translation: CASSRSGVGNIQYF. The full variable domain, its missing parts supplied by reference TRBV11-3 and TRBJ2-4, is EAGVVQSPRYKIIEKKQPVAFWCNPISGHNTLYWYLQNLGQGPELLIRYENEEAVDDSQLPKDRFSAERLKGVDSTLKIQPAELGDSAVYLCASSRSGVGNIQYFGAGTRLSVL.

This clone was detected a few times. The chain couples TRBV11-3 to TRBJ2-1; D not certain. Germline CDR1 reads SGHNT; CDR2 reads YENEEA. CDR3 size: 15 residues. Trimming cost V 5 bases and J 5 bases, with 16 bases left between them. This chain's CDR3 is CASSPRGSGDNEQFF. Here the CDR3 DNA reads TGTGCCAGCAGCCCTCGCGGATCGGGCGACAATGAGCAGTTCTTC.

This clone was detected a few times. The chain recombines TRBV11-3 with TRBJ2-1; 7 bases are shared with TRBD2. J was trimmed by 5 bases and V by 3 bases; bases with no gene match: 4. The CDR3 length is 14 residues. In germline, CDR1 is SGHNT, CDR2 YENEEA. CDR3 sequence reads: CASSLGGPHNEQFF. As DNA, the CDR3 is TGTGCCAGCAGCTTGGGAGGGCCCCACAATGAGCAGTTCTTC.

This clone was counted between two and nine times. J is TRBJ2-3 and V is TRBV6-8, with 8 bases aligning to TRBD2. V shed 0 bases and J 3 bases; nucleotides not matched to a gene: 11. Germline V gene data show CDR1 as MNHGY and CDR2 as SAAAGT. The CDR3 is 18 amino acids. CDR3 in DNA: TGTGCCAGCAGTTACTCGAGGGTCAGGCGGGGGGCAACAGATACGCAGTATTTT. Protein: CASSYSRVRRGATDTQYF.

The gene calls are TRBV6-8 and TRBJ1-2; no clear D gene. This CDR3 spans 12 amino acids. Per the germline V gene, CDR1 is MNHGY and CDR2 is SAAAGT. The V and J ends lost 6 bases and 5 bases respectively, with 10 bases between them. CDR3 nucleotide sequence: TGTGCCAGCAGGGAGACATTATATGGCTACACCTTC. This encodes CASRETLYGYTF.

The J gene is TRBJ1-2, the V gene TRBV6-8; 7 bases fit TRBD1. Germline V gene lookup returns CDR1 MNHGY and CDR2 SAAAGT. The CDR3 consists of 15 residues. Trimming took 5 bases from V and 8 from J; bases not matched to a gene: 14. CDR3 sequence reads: CASSTTKQGRYGYTF. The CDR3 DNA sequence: TGTGCCAGCAGTACTACAAAACAGGGGAGATACGGCTACACCTTC.

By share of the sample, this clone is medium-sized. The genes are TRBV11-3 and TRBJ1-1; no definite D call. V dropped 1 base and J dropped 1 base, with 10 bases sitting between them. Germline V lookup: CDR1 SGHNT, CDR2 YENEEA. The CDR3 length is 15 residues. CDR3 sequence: CASSLGGAGNTEAFF. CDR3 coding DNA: TGTGCCAGCAGCTTAGGAGGAGCAGGGAACACTGAAGCTTTCTTT.

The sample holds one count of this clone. CDR3 residues: CASSQGGAGSGGYTF. As DNA, the CDR3 is TGTGCCAGCAGCCAAGGAGGGGCAGGTAGCGGTGGCTACACCTTC. The V gene is TRBV14, the J gene TRBJ1-2; D perhaps matches TRBD1 (5 bases). The germline CDR1 and CDR2 sequences are SGHDN and FVKESK. This CDR3 is 15 amino acids long. Trimming left V 1 base short and J 7 bases short, with 16 bases between. The entire variable domain, with the rest obtained from reference TRBV14 and TRBJ1-2, is as follows: EAGVTQFPSHSVIEKGQTVTLRCDPISGHDNLYWYRRVMGKEIKFLLHFVKESKQDESGMPNNRFLAERTGGTYSTLKVQPAELEDSGVYFCASSQGGAGSGGYTFGSGTRLTVV.

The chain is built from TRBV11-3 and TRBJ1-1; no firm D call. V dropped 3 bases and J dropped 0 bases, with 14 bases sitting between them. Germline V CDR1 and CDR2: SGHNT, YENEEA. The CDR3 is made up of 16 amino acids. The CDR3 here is CASSFQTRGVNTEAFF. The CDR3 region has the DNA TGTGCCAGCAGCTTTCAAACCCGAGGCGTGAACACTGAAGCTTTCTTT.

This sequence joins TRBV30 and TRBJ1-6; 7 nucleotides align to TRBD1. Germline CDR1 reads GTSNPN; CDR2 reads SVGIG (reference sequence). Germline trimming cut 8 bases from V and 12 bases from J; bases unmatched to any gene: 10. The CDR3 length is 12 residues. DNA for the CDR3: TGTGCCATAGACAGGGTCGGGAAACCCCTCCACTTT. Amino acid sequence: CAIDRVGKPLHF. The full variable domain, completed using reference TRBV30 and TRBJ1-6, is SQTIHQWPATLVQPVGSPLSLECTVEGTSNPNLYWYRQAAGRGLQLLFYSVGIGQISSEVPQNLSASRPQDRQFILSSKKLLLSDSGFYLCAIDRVGKPLHFGNGTRLTVT.

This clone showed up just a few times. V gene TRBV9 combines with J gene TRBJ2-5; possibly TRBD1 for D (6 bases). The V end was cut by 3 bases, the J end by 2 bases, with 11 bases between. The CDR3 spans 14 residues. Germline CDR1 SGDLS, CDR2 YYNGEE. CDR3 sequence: CASSEGHLQETQYF. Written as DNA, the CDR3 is TGTGCCAGCAGCGAGGGACACCTACAAGAGACCCAGTACTTC. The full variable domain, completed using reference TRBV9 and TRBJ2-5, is DSGVTQTPKHLITATGQRVTLRCSPRSGDLSVYWYQQSLDQGLQFLIQYYNGEERAKGNILERFSAQQFPDLHSELNLSSLELGDSALYFCASSEGHLQETQYFGPGTRLLVL.